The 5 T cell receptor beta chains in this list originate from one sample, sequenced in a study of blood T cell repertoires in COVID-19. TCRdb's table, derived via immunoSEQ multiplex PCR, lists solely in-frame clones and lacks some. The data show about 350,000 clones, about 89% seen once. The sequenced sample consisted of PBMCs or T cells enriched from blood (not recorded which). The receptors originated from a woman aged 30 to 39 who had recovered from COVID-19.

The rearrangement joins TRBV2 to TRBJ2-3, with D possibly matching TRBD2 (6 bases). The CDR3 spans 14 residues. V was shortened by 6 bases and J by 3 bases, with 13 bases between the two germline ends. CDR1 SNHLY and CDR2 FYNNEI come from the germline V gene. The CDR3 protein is CASSAGRRTDTQYF. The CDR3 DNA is TGTGCCAGCAGCGCGGGGAGGAGGACAGATACGCAGTATTTT.

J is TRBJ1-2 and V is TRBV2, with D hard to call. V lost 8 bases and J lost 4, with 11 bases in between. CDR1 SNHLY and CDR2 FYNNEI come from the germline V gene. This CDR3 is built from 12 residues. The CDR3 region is CASRDRSYGYTF. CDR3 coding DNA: TGTGCCAGCCGGGATCGCTCCTATGGCTACACCTTC.

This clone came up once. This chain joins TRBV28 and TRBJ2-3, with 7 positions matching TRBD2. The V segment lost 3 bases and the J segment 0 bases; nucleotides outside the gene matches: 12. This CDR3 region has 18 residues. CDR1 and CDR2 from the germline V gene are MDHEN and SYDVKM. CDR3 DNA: TGTGCCAGCAGTTTCGTCCAGGGACTATCACCTAGCACAGATACGCAGTATTTT. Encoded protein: CASSFVQGLSPSTDTQYF.

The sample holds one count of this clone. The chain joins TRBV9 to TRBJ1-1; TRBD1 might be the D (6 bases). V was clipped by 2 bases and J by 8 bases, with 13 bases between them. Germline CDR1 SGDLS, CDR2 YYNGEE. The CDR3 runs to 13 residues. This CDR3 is CASSVTIDREAFF. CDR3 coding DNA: TGTGCCAGCAGCGTGACCATCGACAGGGAAGCTTTCTTT.

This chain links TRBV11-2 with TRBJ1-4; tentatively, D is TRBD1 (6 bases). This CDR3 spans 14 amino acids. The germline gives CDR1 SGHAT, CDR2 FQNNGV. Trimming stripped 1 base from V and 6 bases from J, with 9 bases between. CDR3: CASSLARGYEKLFF. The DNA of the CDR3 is TGTGCCAGCAGCTTAGCCAGGGGTTATGAAAAACTGTTTTTT.